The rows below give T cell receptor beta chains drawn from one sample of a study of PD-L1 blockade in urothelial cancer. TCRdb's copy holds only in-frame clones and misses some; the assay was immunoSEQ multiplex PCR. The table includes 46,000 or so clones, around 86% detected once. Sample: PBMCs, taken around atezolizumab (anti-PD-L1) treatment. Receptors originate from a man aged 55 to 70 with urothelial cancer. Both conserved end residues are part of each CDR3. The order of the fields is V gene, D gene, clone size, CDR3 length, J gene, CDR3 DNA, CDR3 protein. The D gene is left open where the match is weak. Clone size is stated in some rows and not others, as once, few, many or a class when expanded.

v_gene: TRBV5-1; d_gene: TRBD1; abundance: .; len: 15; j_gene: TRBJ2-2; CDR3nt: TGCGCCAGCAGCTTGGGCGCAGGGGGTACCGGGGAGCTGTTTTTT; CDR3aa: CASSLGAGGTGELFF
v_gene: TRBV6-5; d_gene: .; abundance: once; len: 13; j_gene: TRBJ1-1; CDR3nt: TGTGCCAGCACAGGGACGACAGGCACTGAAGCTTTCTTT; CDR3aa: CASTGTTGTEAFF
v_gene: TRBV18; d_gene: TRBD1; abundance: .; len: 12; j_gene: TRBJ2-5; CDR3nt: TGTGCCAGCTCGGGACAGGGGGAGACCCAGTACTTC; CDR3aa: CASSGQGETQYF
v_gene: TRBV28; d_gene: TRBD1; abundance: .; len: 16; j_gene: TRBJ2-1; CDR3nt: TGTGCCAGCAGTTTACTGGGGACAGGGCGGCTCAATGAGCAGTTCTTC; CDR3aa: CASSLLGTGRLNEQFF
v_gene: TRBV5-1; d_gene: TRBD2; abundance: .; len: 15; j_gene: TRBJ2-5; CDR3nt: TGCGCCAGCAGCTTCAATAGCGGGGGCAAAGAGACCCAGTACTTC; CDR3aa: CASSFNSGGKETQYF
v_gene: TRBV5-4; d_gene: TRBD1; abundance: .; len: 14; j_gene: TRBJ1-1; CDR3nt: TGTGCCAGCAGGCAAGACAGGGGGAACACTGAAGCTTTCTTT; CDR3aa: CASRQDRGNTEAFF
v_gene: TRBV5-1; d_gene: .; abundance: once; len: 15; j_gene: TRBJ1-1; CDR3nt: TGCGCCAGCAGCTTGGGACCTAGTGGCTCCACTGAAGCTTTCTTT; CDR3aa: CASSLGPSGSTEAFF
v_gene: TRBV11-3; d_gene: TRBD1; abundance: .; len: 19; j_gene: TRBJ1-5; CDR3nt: TGTGCCAGCAGCTTAGTGCAAGGTAAGGGGGCGAGGGTGGGCCAGCCCCAGCATTTT; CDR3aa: CASSLVQGKGARVGQPQHF
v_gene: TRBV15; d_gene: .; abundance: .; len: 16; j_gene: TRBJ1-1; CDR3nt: TGTGCCACCAGCAGACGTCCTAAGCGGGGGAACACTGAAGCTTTCTTT; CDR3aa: CATSRRPKRGNTEAFF
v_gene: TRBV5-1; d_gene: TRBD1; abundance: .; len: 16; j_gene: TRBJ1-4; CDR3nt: TGCGCCAGCAGCTCGACAGGGGACAGGGGACACGAAAAACTGTTTTTT; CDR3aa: CASSSTGDRGHEKLFF
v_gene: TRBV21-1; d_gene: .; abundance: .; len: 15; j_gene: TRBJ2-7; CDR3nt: TGTGCCAGCAGCCAAAGGGACAGGATCCCGTACGAGCAGTACTTC; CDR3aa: CASSQRDRIPYEQYF
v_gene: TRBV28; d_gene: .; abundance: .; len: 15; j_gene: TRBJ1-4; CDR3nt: TGTGCCAGCAGTGCTACAGGGTCAACTAATGAAAAACTGTTTTTT; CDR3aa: CASSATGSTNEKLFF
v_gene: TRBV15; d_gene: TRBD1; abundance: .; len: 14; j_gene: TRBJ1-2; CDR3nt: TGTGCCACCAGCAGTAACAGGGGCGGGTATGGCTACACCTTC; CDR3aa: CATSSNRGGYGYTF
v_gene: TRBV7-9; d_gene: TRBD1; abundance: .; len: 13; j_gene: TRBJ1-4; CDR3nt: TGTGCCAGCAGCCGGGACAGGGGGCAAAAACTGTTTTTT; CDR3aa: CASSRDRGQKLFF
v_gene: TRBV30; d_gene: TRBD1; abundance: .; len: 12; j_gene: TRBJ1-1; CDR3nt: TGTGCCTGGGACAGGGGAAGCACTGAAGCTTTCTTT; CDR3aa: CAWDRGSTEAFF
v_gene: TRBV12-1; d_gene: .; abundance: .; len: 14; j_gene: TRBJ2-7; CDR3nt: TGTGCCAGCAGGAGTTCTACCGCATCCTACGAGCAGTACTTC; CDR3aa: CASRSSTASYEQYF
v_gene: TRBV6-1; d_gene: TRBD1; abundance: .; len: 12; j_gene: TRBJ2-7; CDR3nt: TGTGCCAGCAGTCGGACAGGGGGCGAGCAGTACTTC; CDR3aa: CASSRTGGEQYF
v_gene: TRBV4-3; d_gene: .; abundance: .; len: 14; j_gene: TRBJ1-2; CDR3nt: TGCGCCAGCAGCCAAAGGGGGGGGAACTATGGCTACACCTTC; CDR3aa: CASSQRGGNYGYTF
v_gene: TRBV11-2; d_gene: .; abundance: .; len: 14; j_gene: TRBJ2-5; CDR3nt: TGTGCCAGCAGCTCCGGGCAGGGCCAAGAGACCCAGTACTTC; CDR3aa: CASSSGQGQETQYF
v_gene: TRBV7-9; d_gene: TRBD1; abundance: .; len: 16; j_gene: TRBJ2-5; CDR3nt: TGTGCCAGCAGCTTGGACGGGACAGGGCATCAAGAGAGCCAGTACTTC; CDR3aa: CASSLDGTGHQESQYF
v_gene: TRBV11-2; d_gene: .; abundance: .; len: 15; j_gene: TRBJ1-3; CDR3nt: TGTGCCAGCAGCTTGGTCCAGGGTTCAGGAAACACCATATATTTT; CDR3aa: CASSLVQGSGNTIYF
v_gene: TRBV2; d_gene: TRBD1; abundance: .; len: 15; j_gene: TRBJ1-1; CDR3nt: TGTGCCAGCAGTGAACAGGGGGTGATGAACACTGAAGCTTTCTTT; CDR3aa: CASSEQGVMNTEAFF
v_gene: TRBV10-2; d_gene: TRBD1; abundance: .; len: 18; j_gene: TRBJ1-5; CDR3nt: TGCGCCAGCAGGACGGGGACAGGGGGCGTCGTTAGCAATCAGCCCCAGCATTTT; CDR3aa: CASRTGTGGVVSNQPQHF
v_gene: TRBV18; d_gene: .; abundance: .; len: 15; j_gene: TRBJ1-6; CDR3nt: TGTGCCAGCACCGCTGCGGGTGCGAATAATTCACCCCTCCACTTT; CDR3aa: CASTAAGANNSPLHF
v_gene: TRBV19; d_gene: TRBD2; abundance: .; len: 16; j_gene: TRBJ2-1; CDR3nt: TGTGCCAGTAGTATAGCGACTAGCGGGGGGCGGGATGAGCAGTTCTTC; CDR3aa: CASSIATSGGRDEQFF
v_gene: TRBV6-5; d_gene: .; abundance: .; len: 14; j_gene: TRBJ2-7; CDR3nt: TGTGCCAGCAGTTCTCCGGGAGCCAACTACGAGCAGTACTTC; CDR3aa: CASSSPGANYEQYF
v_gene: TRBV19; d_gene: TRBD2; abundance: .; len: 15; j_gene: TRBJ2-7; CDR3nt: TGTGCCAGTAGTTCCGTAGCGGGGGGTTCATACGAGCAGTACTTC; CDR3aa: CASSSVAGGSYEQYF
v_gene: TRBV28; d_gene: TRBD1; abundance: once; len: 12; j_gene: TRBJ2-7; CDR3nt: TGTGCCAGCCGGGACAGACCCTACGAGCAGTACTTC; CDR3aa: CASRDRPYEQYF
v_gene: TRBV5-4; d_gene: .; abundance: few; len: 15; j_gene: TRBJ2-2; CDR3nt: TGTGCCAGCAGCTTGGGAGTACTTACCACCGGGGAGCTGTTTTTT; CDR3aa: CASSLGVLTTGELFF
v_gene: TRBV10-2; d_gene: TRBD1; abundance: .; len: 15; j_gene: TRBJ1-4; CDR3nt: TGCGCCAGCAGTGAACAGGGGGGCCACAATGAAAAACTGTTTTTT; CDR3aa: CASSEQGGHNEKLFF
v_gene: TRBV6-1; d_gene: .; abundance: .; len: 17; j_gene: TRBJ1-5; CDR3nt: TGTGCCAGCAGTGAAACATACCGGACATATAGCAATCAGCCCCAGCATTTT; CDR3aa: CASSETYRTYSNQPQHF
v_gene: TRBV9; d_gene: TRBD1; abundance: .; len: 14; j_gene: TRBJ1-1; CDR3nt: TGTGCCAGCAGCGCACAGGGGATCGGCACTGAAGCTTTCTTT; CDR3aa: CASSAQGIGTEAFF
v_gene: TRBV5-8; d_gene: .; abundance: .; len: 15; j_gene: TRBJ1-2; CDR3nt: TGTGCCAGCAGCTTGGCCTCTGGACTGGGCTATGGCTACACCTTC; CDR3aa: CASSLASGLGYGYTF
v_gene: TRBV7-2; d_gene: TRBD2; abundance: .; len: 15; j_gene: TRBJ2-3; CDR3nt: TGTGCCAGCAGCTTAGTAGCGGGGGGCGCAGATACGCAGTATTTT; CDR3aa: CASSLVAGGADTQYF
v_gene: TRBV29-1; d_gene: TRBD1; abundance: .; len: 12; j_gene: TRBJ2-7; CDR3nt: TGCAGCGTTGAAGCAGGGGGCTACGAGCAGTACTTC; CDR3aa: CSVEAGGYEQYF
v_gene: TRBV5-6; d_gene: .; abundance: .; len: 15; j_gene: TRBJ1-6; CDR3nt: TGTGCCAGCAGCCCTCGCCGGGGTTATAATTCACCCCTCCACTTT; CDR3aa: CASSPRRGYNSPLHF
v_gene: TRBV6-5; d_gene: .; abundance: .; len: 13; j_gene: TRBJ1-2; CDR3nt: TGTGCCAGCAGTTACCTGGAGGGTTATGGCTACACCTTC; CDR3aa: CASSYLEGYGYTF
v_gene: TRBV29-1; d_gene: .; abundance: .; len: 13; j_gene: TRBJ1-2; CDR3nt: TGCAGCGTTGATATGAGGAATATCGATGGCTACACCTTC; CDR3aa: CSVDMRNIDGYTF
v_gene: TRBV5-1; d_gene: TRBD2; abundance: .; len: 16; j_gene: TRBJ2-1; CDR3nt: TGCGCCAGCAGCCTTCAACTAGCGGGGAGAAACAATGAGCAGTTCTTC; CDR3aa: CASSLQLAGRNNEQFF
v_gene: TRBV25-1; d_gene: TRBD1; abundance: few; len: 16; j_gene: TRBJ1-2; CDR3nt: TGTGCCAGCAGTGCCTCGAGGCAGGGGGCCAGTAAAGGCTACACCTTC; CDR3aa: CASSASRQGASKGYTF
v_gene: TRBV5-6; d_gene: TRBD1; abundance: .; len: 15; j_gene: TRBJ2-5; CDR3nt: TGTGCCAGCAGCCTGGCACAGGGGGCTTTGGAGACCCAGTACTTC; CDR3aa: CASSLAQGALETQYF
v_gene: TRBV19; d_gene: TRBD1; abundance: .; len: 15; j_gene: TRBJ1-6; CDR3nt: TGTGCCAGTAGTATAGAAGGGGGCGTGCATTCACCCCTCCACTTT; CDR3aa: CASSIEGGVHSPLHF
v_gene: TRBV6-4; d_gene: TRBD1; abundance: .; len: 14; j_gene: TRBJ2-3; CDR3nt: TGTGCCAGCAGTGAACAGGGGGGCACAGATACGCAGTATTTT; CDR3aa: CASSEQGGTDTQYF
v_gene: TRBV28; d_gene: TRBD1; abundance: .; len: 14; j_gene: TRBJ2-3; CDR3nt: TGTGCCAGCAGAGGGACCTGGACAGGAGATACGCAGTATTTT; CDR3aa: CASRGTWTGDTQYF
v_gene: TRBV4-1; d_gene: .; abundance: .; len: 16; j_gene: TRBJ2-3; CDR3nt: TGCGCCAGCAGTTATTCCGGCGTACGGGGCACAGATACGCAGTATTTT; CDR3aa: CASSYSGVRGTDTQYF
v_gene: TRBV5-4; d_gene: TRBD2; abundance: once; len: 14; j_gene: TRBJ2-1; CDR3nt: TGTGCCAGCAGCAGAAGCGGGGGGTACAATGAGCAGTTCTTC; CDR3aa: CASSRSGGYNEQFF